This T cell receptor beta chain was documented in a study of shared clonotypes between healthy human individuals. The sorted-subset replicate PCRs were given 200 ng DNA, which is around 29,000 T cell genomes. The data were produced by immunoSEQ multiplex PCR, yet TCRdb's version contains in-frame clones alone and is incomplete. The sample carries some 2.1 million clones, approximately 94% recorded once. Naive CD8 cells comprised CD45RO-negative, CCR7-positively selected cells, excluding terminally differentiated effector memory CD45RA+ cells. Trimming pared 0 bases from V and 7 bases from J, leaving 10 bases between. The CDR3 extends over 15 amino acids. CDR1 MGHRA and CDR2 YSYEKL come from the germline V gene.

This clonotype was sampled from a man aged 18 to 35 in good health. This rearrangement joins TRBV4-1 to TRBJ1-6; D uncertain. Source material: naive CD8+ T cells sorted from blood. The CDR3 loop reads CASSQETRTNSPLHF. CDR3 DNA sequence: TGCGCCAGCAGCCAAGAGACGCGGACCAATTCACCCCTCCACTTT.